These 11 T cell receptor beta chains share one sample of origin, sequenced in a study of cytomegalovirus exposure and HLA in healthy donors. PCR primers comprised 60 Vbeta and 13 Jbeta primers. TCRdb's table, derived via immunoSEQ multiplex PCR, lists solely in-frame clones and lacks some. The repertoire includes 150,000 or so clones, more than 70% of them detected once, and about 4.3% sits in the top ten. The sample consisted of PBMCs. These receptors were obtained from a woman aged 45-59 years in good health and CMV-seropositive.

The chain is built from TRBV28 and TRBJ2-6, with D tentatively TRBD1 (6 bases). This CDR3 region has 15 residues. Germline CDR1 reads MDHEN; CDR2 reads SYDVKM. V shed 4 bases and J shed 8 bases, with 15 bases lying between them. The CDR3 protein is CASSSPDSRTNVLTF. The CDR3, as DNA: TGTGCCAGCAGTTCCCCGGACAGTAGGACCAACGTCCTGACTTTC. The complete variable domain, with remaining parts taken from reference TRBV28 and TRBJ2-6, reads DVKVTQSSRYLVKRTGEKVFLECVQDMDHENMFWYRQDPGLGLRLIYFSYDVKMKEKGDIPEGYSVSREKKERFSLILESASTNQTSMYLCASSSPDSRTNVLTFGAGSRLTVL.

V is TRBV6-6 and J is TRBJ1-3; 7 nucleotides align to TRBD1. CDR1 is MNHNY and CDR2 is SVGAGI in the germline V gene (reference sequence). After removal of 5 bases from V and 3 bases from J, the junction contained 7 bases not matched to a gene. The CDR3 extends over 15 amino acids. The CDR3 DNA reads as TGTGCCAGCAGTCTGCCGGGACAGAGTGGAAACACCATATATTTT. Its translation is CASSLPGQSGNTIYF.

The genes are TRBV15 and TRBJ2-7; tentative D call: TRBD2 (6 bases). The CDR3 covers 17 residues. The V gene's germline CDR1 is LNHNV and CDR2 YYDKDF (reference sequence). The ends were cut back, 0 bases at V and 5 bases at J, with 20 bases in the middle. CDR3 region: CATSRDGLDWGLDEQYF. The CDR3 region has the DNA TGTGCCACCAGCAGAGATGGGCTTGACTGGGGACTTGACGAGCAGTACTTC.

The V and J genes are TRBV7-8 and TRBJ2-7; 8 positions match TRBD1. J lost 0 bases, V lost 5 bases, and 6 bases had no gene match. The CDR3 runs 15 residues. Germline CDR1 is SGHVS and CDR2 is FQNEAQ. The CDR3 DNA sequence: TGTGCCAGCAGCGCAGGACAGGGCTTCTCCTACGAGCAGTACTTC. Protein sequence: CASSAGQGFSYEQYF. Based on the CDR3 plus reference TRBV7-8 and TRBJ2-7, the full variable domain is GAGVSQSPRYKVAKRGQDVALRCDPISGHVSLFWYQQALGQGPEFLTYFQNEAQLDKSGLPSDRFFAERPEGSVSTLKIQRTQQEDSAVYLCASSAGQGFSYEQYFGPGTRLTVT.

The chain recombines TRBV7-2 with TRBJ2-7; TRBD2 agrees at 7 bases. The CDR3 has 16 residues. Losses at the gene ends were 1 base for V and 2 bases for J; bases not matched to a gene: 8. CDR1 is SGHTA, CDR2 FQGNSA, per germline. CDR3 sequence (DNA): TGTGCCAGCAGCTTAGTTGGCGGGAGTATGCCCTACGAGCAGTACTTC. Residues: CASSLVGGSMPYEQYF.

CDR3 bases: TGCAGCGTAAGGACTAGCGGGTCCTACGAGCAGTACTTC. It codes for CSVRTSGSYEQYF. J is TRBJ2-7 and V is TRBV29-1, with 11 bases fitting TRBD2. The CDR3 is made up of 13 amino acids. Germline trimming cut 6 bases from V and 1 base from J; bases unmatched to any gene: 2. Looked up from germline, CDR1 is SQVTM and CDR2 is ANQGSEA.

The chain's CDR3 is CATAPARDRGQETQYF. CDR3 sequence (DNA): TGTGCCACCGCCCCTGCCCGGGACAGGGGTCAAGAGACCCAGTACTTC. The chain carries TRBV10-3 and TRBJ2-5; 10 nucleotides align to TRBD1. V shed 10 bases, J shed 2 bases, and the junction held 13 bases outside the gene matches. The V gene's germline CDR1 is ENHRY and CDR2 SYGVKD. The CDR3 runs 16 residues.

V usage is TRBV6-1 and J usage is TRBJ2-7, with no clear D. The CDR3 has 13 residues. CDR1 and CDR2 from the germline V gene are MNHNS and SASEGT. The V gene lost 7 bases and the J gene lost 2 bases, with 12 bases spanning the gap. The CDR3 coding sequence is TGTGCCAGCAAAGGCAGGCCCACCTACGAGCAGTACTTC. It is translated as CASKGRPTYEQYF.

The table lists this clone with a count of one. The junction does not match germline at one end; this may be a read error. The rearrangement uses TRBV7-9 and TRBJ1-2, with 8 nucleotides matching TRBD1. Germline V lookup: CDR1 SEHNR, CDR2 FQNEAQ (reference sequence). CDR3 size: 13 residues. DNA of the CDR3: TGTTCCAGCAGCTTAGCGACAGGGGTTGGCTACACCTTC. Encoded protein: CSSSLATGVGYTF.

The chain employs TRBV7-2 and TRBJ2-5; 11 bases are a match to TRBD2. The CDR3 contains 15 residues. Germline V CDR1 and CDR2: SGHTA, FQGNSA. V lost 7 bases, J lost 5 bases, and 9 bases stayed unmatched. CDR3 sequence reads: CASTRERTSGETQYF. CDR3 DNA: TGTGCCAGCACCAGAGAACGGACTAGCGGGGAGACCCAGTACTTC.

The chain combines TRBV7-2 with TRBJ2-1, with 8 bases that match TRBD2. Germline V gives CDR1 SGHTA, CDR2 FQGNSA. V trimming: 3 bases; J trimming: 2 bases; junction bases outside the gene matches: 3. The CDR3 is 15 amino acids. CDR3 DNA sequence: TGTGCCAGCAGCTTTAGCGGGGTTGCCTACAATGAGCAGTTCTTC. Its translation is CASSFSGVAYNEQFF.